Following are 21 T cell receptor beta chains from one sample sequenced in a study of T cells after yellow fever vaccination. TCRdb analysed the 5' RACE reads with MiXCR anew, one entry per CDR3 protein. The sample yields just under 600,000 distinct CDR3 sequences, approximately 15% seen once. Sequencing was performed on PBMCs, taken on the day of the yellow fever booster vaccination. The receptors originated from a man aged 25 to 40 who received the YFV17D yellow fever vaccine.

The rearrangement joins TRBV4-2 to TRBJ2-3, with 7 bases aligning to TRBD1. Per germline, CDR1 LGHNA and CDR2 YNFKEQ. The J segment lost 4 bases and the V segment lost 0 bases, leaving 7 bases of the junction unmatched. This CDR3 spans 16 amino acids. The CDR3 reads CASSQEGGISADTQYF. The CDR3, as DNA: TGTGCCAGCAGCCAAGAAGGGGGCATTTCTGCAGATACGCAGTATTTT.

V and J are TRBV5-5 and TRBJ2-1, with 14 bases fitting TRBD2. V dropped 3 bases and J dropped 8; count of bases not matched to a gene: 10. This CDR3 has 17 amino acids. The V gene's germline CDR1 is SGHKS and CDR2 YYEKEE (reference sequence). In nucleotides, the CDR3 is TGTGCCAGCAGCTCCGGGCTCGGGACTAGCGGGAGCTATGAGCAGTTCTTC. This gives the protein CASSSGLGTSGSYEQFF.

J is TRBJ2-7 and V is TRBV5-4; D is perhaps TRBD1 or TRBD2 (5 bases each). The length of the CDR3 is 14 residues. The germline V gene encodes CDR1 SGHNT and CDR2 YYREEE (reference sequence). The ends were cut back, 2 bases at V and 4 bases at J, with 13 bases in the middle. CDR3 loop: CASSLWGSVYEQYF. The CDR3 DNA reads TGTGCCAGCAGCTTATGGGGGAGCGTTTACGAGCAGTACTTC. Combining the CDR3 with reference TRBV5-4 and TRBJ2-7 gives the whole variable domain ETGVTQSPTHLIKTRGQQVTLRCSSQSGHNTVSWYQQALGQGPQFIFQYYREEENGRGNFPPRFSGLQFPNYSSELNVNALELDDSALYLCASSLWGSVYEQYFGPGTRLTVT.

This clonotype has a handful of counts. V and J are TRBV7-3 and TRBJ2-7; D remains ambiguous. The germline V gene encodes CDR1 SGHTA and CDR2 FQGTGA. Trimming removed 5 bases at V and 0 bases at J, with 8 bases between. CDR3 size: 13 residues. CDR3 amino acids: CASSLSLSYEQYF. CDR3 DNA: TGTGCCAGCAGCCTATCACTCTCCTACGAGCAGTACTTC.

A few counts support this clonotype. This chain links TRBV15 with TRBJ2-7, with 10 bases fitting TRBD2. Germline loops: CDR1 LNHNV, CDR2 YYDKDF (reference sequence). Trimming cost V 4 bases and J 3 bases; bases outside gene matches: 3. The length of the CDR3 is 14 residues. For the CDR3, the DNA is TGTGCCACCAGCACCGGACTAGCGGACTACGAGCAGTACTTC. It translates to CATSTGLADYEQYF.

This chain uses TRBV5-1 with TRBJ1-1; maybe TRBD1 (5 bases). This CDR3 has 14 amino acids. V was clipped by 4 bases and J by 3 bases, with 13 bases between them. Germline-derived CDR1 and CDR2 are SGHRS and YFSETQ. CDR3 nucleotides: TGCGCCAGCAGCACCCAGGGAAGGGACACTGAAGCTTTCTTT. Its protein product is CASSTQGRDTEAFF.

V and J are TRBV20-1 and TRBJ2-7; weak D call: TRBD2 (5 bases). The CDR3 loop spans 15 amino acids. V lost 5 bases to trimming and J lost 1 base, with 18 bases between them. Germline-derived CDR1 and CDR2 are DFQATT and SNEGSKA (reference sequence). The CDR3 spells CSAPQVRRSSYEQYF. The CDR3 DNA reads as TGCAGTGCTCCACAAGTGAGGAGGTCTTCCTACGAGCAGTACTTC.

This clonotype has ten or more counts. The J gene is TRBJ1-5, the V gene TRBV3-1; D call uncertain. The germline V gene encodes CDR1 LGHDT and CDR2 YNNKEL (reference sequence). V was cut by 1 base and J by 3 bases, with 4 bases left in between. The CDR3 has 13 amino acids. The DNA of the CDR3 is TGTGCCAGCAGCCAAGGGTTCAATCAGCCCCAGCATTTT. Its translation is CASSQGFNQPQHF.

V usage is TRBV7-3 and J usage is TRBJ2-2; D not resolved. V lost 0 bases and J lost 0, with 5 bases in between. The CDR3 runs 15 residues. Germline V gives CDR1 SGHTA, CDR2 FQGTGA. CDR3 nucleotide sequence: TGTGCCAGCAGCTTAACCAGGACGAACACCGGGGAGCTGTTTTTT. Translating gives CASSLTRTNTGELFF. Full variable domain (remainder filled in from reference TRBV7-3 and TRBJ2-2): GAGVSQTPSNKVTEKGKYVELRCDPISGHTALYWYRQSLGQGPEFLIYFQGTGAADDSGLPNDRFFAVRPEGSVSTLKIQRTERGDSAVYLCASSLTRTNTGELFFGEGSRLTVL.

V is TRBV12-3 or TRBV12-4 and J is TRBJ1-2, with 7 bases that match TRBD1. CDR3 length: 12 residues. Losses at the gene ends were 5 bases for V and 6 bases for J; bases not matched to a gene: 3. The DNA for the CDR3 is TGTGCCAGCAGTCGACAGGGTAATGGCTACACCTTC. Encoded protein: CASSRQGNGYTF.

This clonotype appeared many times. The rearrangement joins TRBV20-1 to TRBJ2-3; 7 bases fit TRBD2. The CDR3 length is 16 residues. Germline CDR1 is DFQATT and CDR2 is SNEGSKA (reference sequence). The J segment lost 0 bases and the V segment lost 0 bases, leaving 6 bases of the junction unmatched. In DNA form, the CDR3 reads TGCAGTGCTAGAGACGTGGCGCGGGAGAGCACAGATACGCAGTATTTT. This translates into CSARDVARESTDTQYF.

There are a few counts of this clonotype. The CDR3 here is CASSLTGNVDNEQFF. Written as DNA, the CDR3 is TGCGCCAGCAGCTTGACCGGCAATGTAGACAATGAGCAGTTCTTC. The chain employs TRBV5-1 and TRBJ2-1; D unclear. Germline CDR1 and CDR2: SGHRS and YFSETQ. Trimming cost V 1 base and J 5 bases, with 13 bases left between them. This CDR3 has 15 residues.

The chain has TRBV7-8 and TRBJ2-7, with a weak D call TRBD2 (7 bases). V shed 4 bases and J shed 4 bases, with 14 bases lying between them. The V gene's germline CDR1 is SGHVS and CDR2 FQNEAQ. The CDR3 has 14 amino acids. CDR3 loop: CASSSKRGGYEQYF. Written as DNA, the CDR3 is TGTGCCAGCAGCTCTAAAAGGGGGGGGTACGAGCAGTACTTC.

This clonotype came up a few times. This chain links TRBV7-2 with TRBJ2-7; D might be TRBD1 or TRBD2, each matching 5 bases. This CDR3 has 15 residues. Germline assignment: CDR1 SGHTA and CDR2 FQGNSA. V was cut by 2 bases and J by 5 bases, with 16 bases left in between. This chain's CDR3 is CASSLQLDRGNEQYF. Here the CDR3 DNA reads TGTGCCAGCAGCTTACAGCTGGACCGGGGCAACGAGCAGTACTTC.

This clonotype was detected a few times. The CDR3 bases are TGTGCCAGCTTGAGGCGGGAAACCCCCTACGAGCAGTACTTC. Residues: CASLRRETPYEQYF. V gene TRBV21-1 combines with J gene TRBJ2-7; TRBD2 is the table's D call, not checked against the DNA. TRBV21-1 represents a pseudogene. The CDR3 is made up of 14 amino acids.

This clonotype was seen repeatedly, ten times or more. The CDR3 loop is CASSQEKTGGYGETQYF. Written as DNA, the CDR3 is TGTGCCAGCAGTCAAGAGAAGACAGGGGGCTATGGGGAGACCCAGTACTTC. V usage is TRBV7-2 and J usage is TRBJ2-5, with 10 bases that match TRBD1. Germline V lookup: CDR1 SGHTA, CDR2 FQGNSA. J gave up 5 bases and V 6 bases, and 15 bases lay outside the gene matches. The CDR3 spans 17 residues.

This clonotype turned up a few times. The chain recombines TRBV20-1 with TRBJ2-7; no reliable D call. The CDR3 is made up of 11 amino acids. Germline CDR1 DFQATT, CDR2 SNEGSKA (reference sequence). V lost 3 bases and J lost 5, with 8 bases in between. In DNA form, the CDR3 reads TGCAGTGCTAGTTACCGAGACGAGCAGTACTTC. Amino acids: CSASYRDEQYF.

This clonotype was seen only a few times. The rearrangement links TRBV7-3 to TRBJ1-1; the D gene is possibly TRBD1 (6 bases). The germline gives CDR1 SGHTA, CDR2 FQGTGA. Trimming removed 5 bases from V and 3 bases from J, with 16 bases in between. The CDR3 loop spans 15 amino acids. Here the CDR3 DNA reads TGTGCCAGCAGCCAAGGGGGGGTATCCTACACTGAAGCTTTCTTT. Translating gives CASSQGGVSYTEAFF.

The rearrangement links TRBV4-2 to TRBJ1-2; D remains unclear. Germline V gene sequence: CDR1 LGHNA, CDR2 YNFKEQ. Trimming took off 1 base at V and 2 bases at J, with 8 bases between the two ends. CDR3 length: 14 residues. The CDR3 here is CASSQGGVNYGYTF. As DNA, the CDR3 is TGTGCCAGCAGCCAAGGCGGGGTAAACTATGGCTACACCTTC.

This chain connects TRBV7-2 to TRBJ2-3; D remains unclear. Per germline, CDR1 SGHTA and CDR2 FQGNSA. The CDR3 contains 15 residues. Trimming pared 5 bases from V and 9 bases from J, leaving 21 bases between. The CDR3 DNA reads TGTGCCAGCAGCCGCCCCCACAACCATCTTGGCACGCAGTATTTT. Translation: CASSRPHNHLGTQYF. Combining the CDR3 with reference TRBV7-2 and TRBJ2-3 gives the whole variable domain GAGVSQSPSNKVTEKGKDVELRCDPISGHTALYWYRQSLGQGLEFLIYFQGNSAPDKSGLPSDRFSAERTGGSVSTLTIQRTQQEDSAVYLCASSRPHNHLGTQYFGPGTRLTVL.

This clonotype was detected only a few times. V gene TRBV7-9 combines with J gene TRBJ2-1; the D gene is possibly TRBD2 (6 bases). The CDR3 totals 15 residues. The ends were cut back, 2 bases at V and 9 bases at J, with 17 bases in the middle. Germline values: CDR1 SEHNR, CDR2 FQNEAQ (reference sequence). The CDR3 nucleotides read TGTGCCAGCAGCTTAAGGAGCGGAGGAGGGTTTGAGCAGTTCTTC. Translation: CASSLRSGGGFEQFF. Full variable domain (rest looked up from reference TRBV7-9 and TRBJ2-1): DTGVSQNPRHKITKRGQNVTFRCDPISEHNRLYWYRQTLGQGPEFLTYFQNEAQLEKSRLLSDRFSAERPKGSFSTLEIQRTEQGDSAMYLCASSLRSGGGFEQFFGPGTRLTVL.